These 27 T cell receptor beta chains were sequenced from one sample in a study of PD-1 blockade in classical Hodgkin lymphoma. As to time point: cycle 4 day 1 (C4D1), after less than 7 weeks of nivolumab. With no exception, relapse followed autologous stem cell transplantation in all patients, and brentuximab vedotin exposure varied. Here immunoSEQ multiplex PCR was the method, and the copy in TCRdb shows in-frame clones only, minus some. The data show about 30,000 clones, with around 79% seen just once and about 18% held by the top ten. This material consisted of peripheral blood mononuclear cells (PBMCs), taken before the fourth cycle of nivolumab. The receptors were gathered from a human donor with classical Hodgkin lymphoma.

V usage is TRBV7-9 and J usage is TRBJ2-3; 7 bases match TRBD2. V shed 5 bases and J 4 bases; nucleotides not matched to a gene: 12. CDR3 length: 16 residues. Germline assignment: CDR1 SEHNR and CDR2 FQNEAQ (reference sequence). The CDR3 DNA sequence: TGTGCCAGCAGCCAGGGAGGGGTGGGAGCGGCAGATACGCAGTATTTT. Protein product: CASSQGGVGAADTQYF.

This chain connects TRBV9 to TRBJ1-4; D ambiguous. The CDR3 length is 14 residues. Germline V CDR1 and CDR2: SGDLS, YYNGEE. V was cut by 0 bases and J by 3 bases, with 6 bases left in between. CDR3 nucleotides: TGTGCCAGCAGCGTAGGGCAGCCTAATGAAAAACTGTTTTTT. Protein: CASSVGQPNEKLFF. Using reference TRBV9 and TRBJ1-4 for the parts outside the CDR3, the full variable domain is DSGVTQTPKHLITATGQRVTLRCSPRSGDLSVYWYQQSLDQGLQFLIQYYNGEERAKGNILERFSAQQFPDLHSELNLSSLELGDSALYFCASSVGQPNEKLFFGSGTQLSVL.

The chain joins TRBV7-2 to TRBJ1-5, with a weak D call TRBD1 (6 bases). Germline CDR1 is SGHTA and CDR2 is FQGNSA. V was shortened by 1 base and J by 3 bases, with 13 bases between the two germline ends. This CDR3 has 16 amino acids. Here the CDR3 reads CASSLGGGPLNQPQHF. The CDR3 DNA sequence: TGTGCCAGCAGCTTAGGGGGGGGCCCCCTCAATCAGCCCCAGCATTTT.

The CDR3 loop reads CASSEDGFGNTIYF. CDR3 nucleotide sequence: TGTGCCAGCAGTGAAGATGGGTTTGGAAACACCATATATTTT. The V call is TRBV6-1, the J call TRBJ1-3, with D hard to call. Per germline, CDR1 MNHNS and CDR2 SASEGT. The CDR3 loop spans 14 amino acids. V was pared by 1 base and J by 3 bases, with 7 bases between.

The chain is built from TRBV7-2 and TRBJ1-1; TRBD1 might be the D (6 bases). CDR1 and CDR2 (germline): SGHTA, FQGNSA. The ends were cut back, 1 base at V and 5 bases at J, with 14 bases in the middle. The CDR3 has 15 residues. The CDR3 spells CASSLVLGGATEAFF. The CDR3, as DNA: TGTGCCAGCAGCTTAGTCTTAGGGGGGGCTACTGAAGCTTTCTTT.

The chain recombines TRBV14 with TRBJ1-6; no reliable D call. Germline-derived CDR1 and CDR2 are SGHDN and FVKESK. V was cut by 2 bases and J by 7 bases, with 12 bases left in between. This CDR3 region has 15 residues. CDR3 DNA sequence: TGTGCCAGCAGCCAACAGCCCCCTCCGAATTCACCCCTCCACTTT. As protein: CASSQQPPPNSPLHF. The whole variable domain, remainder taken from reference TRBV14 and TRBJ1-6, is EAGVTQFPSHSVIEKGQTVTLRCDPISGHDNLYWYRRVMGKEIKFLLHFVKESKQDESGMPNNRFLAERTGGTYSTLKVQPAELEDSGVYFCASSQQPPPNSPLHFGNGTRLTVT.

The chain recombines TRBV27 with TRBJ1-5, with TRBD1 matching over 10 bases. J lost 4 bases, V lost 3 bases, and 12 bases had no gene match. Germline V gene lookup returns CDR1 MNHEY and CDR2 SMNVEV (reference sequence). The CDR3 runs to 18 residues. The CDR3 sequence: CASSLSGTGDERNQPQHF. The CDR3 nucleotides are TGTGCCAGCAGTTTGTCAGGGACAGGGGACGAGAGGAATCAGCCCCAGCATTTT.

The rearrangement links TRBV5-6 to TRBJ2-2; D uncertain. The CDR3 spans 16 residues. Germline V gene sequence: CDR1 SGHDT, CDR2 YYEEEE. V gave up 0 bases and J gave up 3 bases, with 12 bases separating them. CDR3 DNA: TGTGCCAGCAGCTTGGTAGGGCTCAGGCACACCGGGGAGCTGTTTTTT. It is translated as CASSLVGLRHTGELFF.

This chain joins TRBV7-9 and TRBJ2-7; weak D call: TRBD1 (6 bases). Germline V CDR1 and CDR2: SEHNR, FQNEAQ (reference sequence). Trimming left V 4 bases short and J 7 bases short, with 17 bases between. The CDR3 loop spans 14 amino acids. The CDR3 coding sequence is TGTGCCAGCAGCTCCCGGGACAATGACTGGGAGCAGTACTTC. This encodes CASSSRDNDWEQYF.

This chain uses TRBV7-9 with TRBJ1-1, with 7 bases fitting TRBD1. Trimming cost V 5 bases and J 3 bases; bases outside gene matches: 9. Germline CDR1 SEHNR, CDR2 FQNEAQ (reference sequence). The CDR3 loop spans 15 amino acids. The CDR3 here is CASSPGTARDTEAFF. CDR3 DNA sequence: TGTGCCAGCAGCCCGGGGACAGCCAGGGACACTGAAGCTTTCTTT.

The gene calls are TRBV7-3 and TRBJ2-1, with TRBD2 identical over 7 bases. From germline, CDR1 is SGHTA and CDR2 FQGTGA. The junction had 2 bases not matched to a gene; V was cut back by 3 bases and J by 6 bases. CDR3 length: 13 amino acids. The CDR3 region is CASSLGGGNEQFF. Here the CDR3 DNA reads TGTGCCAGCAGCTTGGGCGGGGGCAATGAGCAGTTCTTC.

Only a few counts were recorded for this clone. The chain is built from TRBV5-1 and TRBJ2-3; TRBD1 matches 8 bases. Germline CDR1 and CDR2: SGHRS and YFSETQ. V shed 2 bases and J 4 bases; nucleotides not matched to a gene: 3. The CDR3 is 14 residues long. CDR3: CASSLGQGADTQYF. The CDR3 DNA sequence: TGCGCCAGCAGCTTAGGACAGGGCGCAGATACGCAGTATTTT.

CDR3: CASSMGVEQFF. The CDR3 DNA reads TGTGCCAGTAGTATGGGGGTAGAGCAGTTCTTC. V gene TRBV19 combines with J gene TRBJ2-1; D is possibly TRBD1 or TRBD2 (5 bases each). The CDR3 spans 11 residues. V lost 3 bases and J 10 bases, leaving 7 bases between the germline ends. Germline CDR1 is LNHDA and CDR2 is SQIVND (reference sequence). Looking up the rest from reference TRBV19 and TRBJ2-1 gives the full variable domain: DGGITQSPKYLFRKEGQNVTLSCEQNLNHDAMYWYRQDPGQGLRLIYYSQIVNDFQKGDIAEGYSVSREKKESFPLTVTSAQKNPTAFYLCASSMGVEQFFGPGTRLTVL.

The chain employs TRBV14 and TRBJ2-7; possible D gene TRBD2, 5 bases. Trimming removed 0 bases at V and 6 bases at J, with 18 bases between. The CDR3 runs 16 residues. Germline lookup yields CDR1 SGHDN and CDR2 FVKESK. CDR3 protein: CASSQETEDPSGEQYF. The CDR3 nucleotides are TGTGCCAGCAGCCAAGAGACGGAGGACCCCTCCGGCGAGCAGTACTTC.

CDR3 in amino acids: CASSVGGDRTYEQYF. The CDR3, as DNA: TGTGCCAGCAGCGTAGGGGGGGACAGGACGTACGAGCAGTACTTC. The chain combines TRBV9 with TRBJ2-7; 8 nucleotides align to TRBD1. J lost 4 bases, V lost 0 bases, and 6 bases had no gene match. CDR3 length: 15 residues. Per germline, CDR1 SGDLS and CDR2 YYNGEE.

This chain uses TRBV7-8 with TRBJ1-5; D uncertain. The CDR3 loop spans 14 amino acids. V dropped 4 bases and J dropped 1 base, with 8 bases sitting between them. Germline CDR1 reads SGHVS; CDR2 reads FQNEAQ. The CDR3 here is CASSSHSSNQPQHF. The CDR3 DNA is TGTGCCAGCAGCTCTCACTCGAGCAATCAGCCCCAGCATTTT.

Worth noting for this clone: An end of the junction differs from the germline gene, which may be a read error. This chain links TRBV7-6 with TRBJ1-4, with unresolved D. The CDR3 runs to 13 residues. Per the germline V gene, CDR1 is SGHVS and CDR2 is FNYEAQ. In DNA, the CDR3 is TGTGCCAGCAGCCTAGCCCCGGCTGAAAAACTGTTTTTT. Protein: CASSLAPAEKLFF.

The chain links TRBV7-2 to TRBJ1-2; D gene uncertain. The CDR3 is made up of 16 amino acids. Germline V lookup: CDR1 SGHTA, CDR2 FQGNSA. V lost 4 bases and J 2 bases, leaving 17 bases between the germline ends. The CDR3 reads CASSSQPTAGNYGYTF. In DNA form, the CDR3 reads TGTGCCAGCAGCTCCCAACCGACGGCAGGAAACTATGGCTACACCTTC.

The J gene is TRBJ2-1, the V gene TRBV7-9, with D perhaps matching TRBD1 or TRBD2 (6 bases each). V lost 5 bases and J lost 2, with 13 bases in between. Germline CDR1 is SEHNR and CDR2 is FQNEAQ (reference sequence). This CDR3 region has 15 residues. The CDR3 DNA follows: TGTGCCAGCAGCGAGGGGGGCACAGCCTACAATGAGCAGTTCTTC. Translated: CASSEGGTAYNEQFF.

On this clone: The same CDR3 also results from other DNA sequences found in this sample. The chain uses TRBV5-1 and TRBJ1-3; 7 nucleotides align to TRBD1. Trimming at V came to 0 bases and at J to 9 bases, leaving 0 bases not matched to a gene. The CDR3 consists of 12 residues. Germline V gene data show CDR1 as SGHRS and CDR2 as YFSETQ. The CDR3: CASSLAGGTIYF. For the CDR3, the DNA is TGCGCCAGCAGCTTGGCAGGGGGCACCATATATTTT.

A remark on this clone: A junction boundary mismatches the germline segment, possibly from a read error. V usage is TRBV9 and J usage is TRBJ1-2; no reliable D call. CDR3 length: 15 residues. Looked up from germline, CDR1 is SGDLS and CDR2 is YYNGEE. The DNA for the CDR3 is TGTGCCAGCAGCGTAAACAGCGCGCCGGGCTATGGCTACGCCTTC. It is translated as CASSVNSAPGYGYAF.

The genes are TRBV7-2 and TRBJ2-7; D may correspond to TRBD1 or TRBD2 (5 bases each). The CDR3 is 15 amino acids. Germline assignment: CDR1 SGHTA and CDR2 FQGNSA. Trimming removed 6 bases from V and 2 bases from J, with 17 bases in between. The CDR3 loop is CASSQTGGGAYEQYF. In DNA, the CDR3 is TGTGCCAGCAGTCAAACGGGTGGGGGAGCCTACGAGCAGTACTTC.

This clone came up once. V and J are TRBV11-2 and TRBJ2-2, with 15 nucleotides matching TRBD2. The germline CDR1 and CDR2 sequences are SGHAT and FQNNGV. The J segment lost 3 bases and the V segment lost 6 bases, leaving 8 bases of the junction unmatched. This CDR3 is built from 18 residues. CDR3 nucleotide sequence: TGTGCCAGCAGATCCGGACTAGCGGGGGGGCCCGACACCGGGGAGCTGTTTTTT. The encoded protein is CASRSGLAGGPDTGELFF.

The V call is TRBV6-1, the J call TRBJ2-7; the D is unclear. The CDR3 sequence is 14 residues long. Germline lookup yields CDR1 MNHNS and CDR2 SASEGT. V lost 1 base and J lost 6, with 13 bases in between. The CDR3 sequence is CASSEDPSRSEQYF. The CDR3 DNA reads TGTGCCAGCAGTGAAGATCCTAGTCGGAGCGAGCAGTACTTC.

The rearrangement joins TRBV7-3 to TRBJ1-2, with unresolved D. Trimming cost V 2 bases and J 8 bases, with 12 bases left between them. Germline V gene lookup returns CDR1 SGHTA and CDR2 FQGTGA. The CDR3 contains 13 residues. The CDR3 here is CASSLVRGEGYTF. The CDR3, as DNA: TGTGCCAGCAGCTTAGTACGAGGAGAGGGCTACACCTTC.

J is TRBJ1-1 and V is TRBV4-2; D is perhaps TRBD1 (5 bases). The CDR3 length is 13 residues. Germline values: CDR1 LGHNA, CDR2 YNFKEQ. Trimming shortened V by 3 bases and J by 1 base, and 6 bases separated the two germline ends. CDR3 DNA sequence: TGTGCCAGCAGCCAGACAGCGAACACTGAAGCTTTCTTT. Residues: CASSQTANTEAFF.

The chain uses TRBV13 and TRBJ2-3; D not certain. This CDR3 is 14 amino acids long. The V and J ends lost 1 base and 1 base respectively, with 6 bases between them. CDR1 and CDR2 (germline): PRHDT, FYEKMQ (reference sequence). This CDR3 reads CASSLDRRTDTQYF. The CDR3 DNA reads TGTGCCAGCAGCTTAGACCGCCGCACAGATACGCAGTATTTT.